This is a list of T cell receptor beta chains from one sample in a study of T cell responses to AZD1222 COVID-19 vaccine. Generated by immunoSEQ multiplex PCR, the TCRdb table keeps only in-frame clones and is missing some. Found here are about 200,000 clones, about 95% of them singletons; the top ten hold over 1.5%. The starting material was peripheral blood, obtained 28 days after the second dose of the MenACWY control vaccine. Receptors were obtained from an adult who received the MenACWY meningococcal vaccine as a control. The CDR3 runs from the conserved cysteine through the conserved F or W. Each record gives: clone size, V gene, D gene, J gene, CDR3 protein, CDR3 DNA. The D gene is left open where the match is weak. Clone size is shown for a subset of rows, as once, few, many or a class of expanded clone.

size: once; V: TRBV27; D: NA; J: TRBJ1-5; CDR3: CASSPNGDLQPQHF; DNA: TGTGCCAGCAGTCCCAACGGGGATCTTCAGCCCCAGCATTTT
size: NA; V: TRBV7-9; D: NA; J: TRBJ1-1; CDR3: CASSLSLTEAFF; DNA: TGTGCCAGCAGCTTATCGTTGACTGAAGCTTTCTTT
size: NA; V: TRBV5-4; D: NA; J: TRBJ2-2; CDR3: CASSLVANTGELFF; DNA: TGTGCCAGCAGCTTGGTGGCGAACACCGGGGAGCTGTTTTTT
size: once; V: TRBV14; D: NA; J: TRBJ2-5; CDR3: CASSQGKETQYF; DNA: TGTGCCAGCAGCCAAGGGAAAGAGACCCAGTACTTC
size: NA; V: TRBV6-1; D: NA; J: TRBJ1-6; CDR3: CASSEAGGNSPLHF; DNA: TGTGCCAGCAGTGAGGCAGGAGGTAATTCACCCCTCCACTTT
size: NA; V: TRBV27; D: NA; J: TRBJ1-6; CDR3: CASSTSDSSSPLHF; DNA: TGTGCCAGCAGTACCTCGGACAGTAGTTCACCCCTCCACTTT
size: once; V: TRBV7-8; D: NA; J: TRBJ1-4; CDR3: CASSLGIGAGSTPNEKLFF; DNA: TGTGCCAGCAGCTTAGGGATTGGAGCAGGTTCAACACCCAATGAAAAACTGTTTTTT
size: NA; V: TRBV6-5; D: NA; J: TRBJ1-3; CDR3: CASMYRDTIYF; DNA: TGTGCCAGCATGTACCGGGACACCATATATTTT
size: NA; V: TRBV29-1; D: NA; J: TRBJ2-7; CDR3: CSVVPGANEQYF; DNA: TGCAGCGTTGTGCCGGGGGCGAACGAGCAGTACTTC
size: NA; V: TRBV10-3; D: TRBD1; J: TRBJ1-1; CDR3: CAINSGTGLEAFF; DNA: TGTGCCATCAATTCCGGGACAGGGTTGGAAGCTTTCTTT
size: NA; V: TRBV27; D: NA; J: TRBJ2-2; CDR3: CASSLSASPGELFF; DNA: TGTGCCAGCAGTTTATCGGCCTCGCCCGGGGAGCTGTTTTTT
size: NA; V: TRBV11-2; D: TRBD1; J: TRBJ2-7; CDR3: CASSLERTGGAYEQYF; DNA: TGTGCCAGCAGCTTAGAGAGGACAGGGGGAGCCTACGAGCAGTACTTC
size: NA; V: TRBV12-3/TRBV12-4; D: NA; J: TRBJ2-7; CDR3: CASSPADGYEQYF; DNA: TGTGCCAGCAGTCCGGCGGACGGCTACGAGCAGTACTTC
size: NA; V: TRBV29-1; D: NA; J: TRBJ1-5; CDR3: CSVGDGGNQPQHF; DNA: TGCAGCGTTGGGGACGGAGGCAATCAGCCCCAGCATTTT
size: NA; V: TRBV2; D: NA; J: TRBJ1-1; CDR3: CASSEVKEAFF; DNA: TGTGCCAGCAGTGAAGTCAAAGAAGCTTTCTTT
size: NA; V: TRBV10-1; D: NA; J: TRBJ2-6; CDR3: CASSDSRGTGANVLTF; DNA: TGCGCCAGCAGTGATAGCCGTGGGACTGGGGCCAACGTCCTGACTTTC
size: NA; V: TRBV29-1; D: NA; J: TRBJ1-1; CDR3: CSVGTGNTEAFF; DNA: TGCAGCGTTGGGACGGGGAACACTGAAGCTTTCTTT
size: NA; V: TRBV19; D: TRBD1; J: TRBJ2-7; CDR3: CASTSPGTGVHEQYF; DNA: TGTGCCAGTACCAGTCCCGGGACAGGGGTCCACGAGCAGTACTTC
size: NA; V: TRBV7-9; D: TRBD2; J: TRBJ2-1; CDR3: CASSFSSGVNGEQFF; DNA: TGTGCCAGCAGCTTCAGTAGCGGGGTAAATGGGGAGCAGTTCTTC
size: NA; V: TRBV6-2/TRBV6-3; D: TRBD1; J: TRBJ2-7; CDR3: CASSYDRAGYEQYF; DNA: TGTGCCAGCAGTTACGACAGGGCGGGCTACGAGCAGTACTTC
size: NA; V: TRBV6-1; D: TRBD1; J: TRBJ1-1; CDR3: CASSATNEGARTEAFF; DNA: TGTGCCAGCAGTGCAACGAACGAGGGGGCCAGAACTGAAGCTTTCTTT
size: NA; V: TRBV24-1; D: NA; J: TRBJ2-1; CDR3: CATSDSLPNEQFF; DNA: TGTGCCACCAGTGATTCTCTCCCTAATGAGCAGTTCTTC
size: NA; V: TRBV7-9; D: TRBD1; J: TRBJ1-2; CDR3: CASSFWAEQGAGGYTF; DNA: TGTGCCAGCAGCTTCTGGGCGGAACAGGGGGCTGGTGGCTACACCTTC
size: NA; V: TRBV4-2; D: NA; J: TRBJ1-1; CDR3: CASSQARVETEAFF; DNA: TGTGCCAGCAGCCAAGCCAGGGTTGAAACTGAAGCTTTCTTT
size: NA; V: TRBV28; D: NA; J: TRBJ2-2; CDR3: CASSILGAQNTGELFF; DNA: TGTGCCAGCAGCATCTTGGGGGCTCAAAACACCGGGGAGCTGTTTTTT
size: NA; V: TRBV5-4; D: NA; J: TRBJ2-7; CDR3: CASSRAGTLNYEQYF; DNA: TGTGCCAGCAGCAGGGCCGGGACCCTAAACTACGAGCAGTACTTC
size: NA; V: TRBV28; D: NA; J: TRBJ1-2; CDR3: CASSLGDGRNYGYTF; DNA: TGTGCCAGCAGTTTAGGCGACGGGCGGAACTATGGCTACACCTTC
size: once; V: TRBV20-1; D: TRBD1; J: TRBJ2-7; CDR3: CSASGDSKQYF; DNA: TGCAGTGCCAGTGGGGACAGTAAGCAGTACTTC
size: NA; V: TRBV6-5; D: TRBD1; J: TRBJ2-5; CDR3: CAYWTGTQETQYF; DNA: TGTGCCTACTGGACAGGGACCCAAGAGACCCAGTACTTC
size: NA; V: TRBV7-2; D: NA; J: TRBJ2-3; CDR3: CASSFDSSADTQYF; DNA: TGTGCCAGCAGCTTTGACAGTTCGGCAGATACGCAGTATTTT
size: NA; V: TRBV19; D: NA; J: TRBJ1-3; CDR3: CASSIDLAAGNTIYF; DNA: TGTGCCAGTAGTATAGATCTGGCAGCTGGAAACACCATATATTTT
size: NA; V: TRBV14; D: NA; J: TRBJ1-4; CDR3: CASSQEGGRFGKLFF; DNA: TGTGCCAGCAGCCAAGAAGGGGGGAGGTTCGGAAAACTGTTTTTT
size: NA; V: TRBV3-1/TRBV3-2; D: NA; J: TRBJ1-5; CDR3: CASSQALSNQPQHF; DNA: TGTGCCAGCAGCCAAGCCTTGAGCAATCAGCCCCAGCATTTT
size: NA; V: TRBV10-3; D: TRBD1; J: TRBJ1-1; CDR3: CAITGTANTEAFF; DNA: TGTGCCATTACCGGGACAGCCAACACTGAAGCTTTCTTT
size: NA; V: TRBV15; D: TRBD1; J: TRBJ1-2; CDR3: CATSPTGNGGYTF; DNA: TGTGCCACCAGCCCGACAGGGAATGGTGGCTACACCTTC
size: NA; V: TRBV4-3; D: TRBD2; J: TRBJ2-7; CDR3: CASSQVLAGGYEQYF; DNA: TGCGCCAGCAGCCAAGTACTAGCGGGGGGTTATGAGCAGTACTTC
size: NA; V: TRBV7-6; D: TRBD2; J: TRBJ2-7; CDR3: CASSLVAGGSSSYEQYF; DNA: TGTGCCAGCAGCTTGGTAGCGGGAGGCTCCTCCTCCTACGAGCAGTACTTC
size: NA; V: TRBV7-9; D: NA; J: TRBJ2-7; CDR3: CASSKNYEQYF; DNA: TGTGCCAGCAGCAAGAACTACGAGCAGTACTTC
size: NA; V: TRBV27; D: NA; J: TRBJ1-1; CDR3: CASVGVFGTEAFF; DNA: TGTGCCAGCGTCGGGGTGTTTGGCACTGAAGCTTTCTTT
size: NA; V: TRBV6-5; D: TRBD2; J: TRBJ2-1; CDR3: CASRRTGLVDNEQFF; DNA: TGTGCCAGCAGAAGAACGGGACTAGTTGACAATGAGCAGTTCTTC
size: NA; V: TRBV18; D: NA; J: TRBJ2-7; CDR3: CASSPQRDRLSEQYF; DNA: TGTGCCAGCTCACCACAGCGGGACAGGTTATCCGAGCAGTACTTC
size: NA; V: TRBV10-3; D: NA; J: TRBJ1-3; CDR3: CAISELRAGNTIYF; DNA: TGTGCCATCAGTGAGTTAAGGGCTGGAAACACCATATATTTT
size: NA; V: TRBV6-2/TRBV6-3; D: TRBD1; J: TRBJ1-2; CDR3: CASSWTGNYGYTF; DNA: TGTGCCAGCAGCTGGACAGGGAACTATGGCTACACCTTC
size: NA; V: TRBV19; D: TRBD1; J: TRBJ1-3; CDR3: CASSGTASGNTIYF; DNA: TGTGCCAGTAGTGGGACAGCCTCTGGAAACACCATATATTTT
size: once; V: TRBV7-2; D: TRBD2; J: TRBJ2-3; CDR3: CASSLTSGGTQYF; DNA: TGTGCCAGCAGCTTGACTAGCGGGGGTACGCAGTATTTT
size: NA; V: TRBV5-1; D: TRBD1; J: TRBJ2-3; CDR3: CASSRLKQGASTDTQYF; DNA: TGCGCCAGCAGCCGTTTAAAACAGGGGGCCAGCACAGATACGCAGTATTTT
size: NA; V: TRBV10-1; D: NA; J: TRBJ2-7; CDR3: CASSELGLGTYEQYF; DNA: TGCGCCAGCAGTGAGTTGGGACTTGGAACCTACGAGCAGTACTTC
size: NA; V: TRBV4-1; D: TRBD1; J: TRBJ2-5; CDR3: CASSPRDSREKTQYF; DNA: TGCGCCAGCAGCCCTCGGGACAGTCGAGAGAAGACCCAGTACTTC
size: NA; V: TRBV13; D: NA; J: TRBJ2-1; CDR3: CASRLRGQGNNEQFF; DNA: TGTGCCAGCCGACTCCGGGGTCAGGGGAACAATGAGCAGTTCTTC
size: NA; V: TRBV18; D: NA; J: TRBJ1-1; CDR3: CASSPGEGLNTEAFF; DNA: TGTGCCAGTTCACCCGGGGAGGGTCTCAACACTGAAGCTTTCTTT
size: NA; V: TRBV27; D: NA; J: TRBJ1-1; CDR3: CASRTERNTEAFF; DNA: TGTGCCAGCAGGACAGAGAGGAACACTGAAGCTTTCTTT
size: NA; V: TRBV6-5; D: NA; J: TRBJ1-1; CDR3: CASRRVGQEAFF; DNA: TGTGCCAGCAGGAGGGTAGGACAGGAAGCTTTCTTT
size: once; V: TRBV5-1; D: TRBD2; J: TRBJ2-7; CDR3: CASSLEGRGHEQYF; DNA: TGCGCCAGCAGCTTAGAGGGGAGGGGACACGAGCAGTACTTC
size: NA; V: TRBV2; D: NA; J: TRBJ1-6; CDR3: CASTRGQNSPLHF; DNA: TGTGCCAGCACCAGGGGCCAGAATTCACCCCTCCACTTT
size: NA; V: TRBV11-3; D: TRBD1; J: TRBJ2-1; CDR3: CASSLRTGNEQFF; DNA: TGTGCCAGCAGCTTACGGACAGGCAATGAGCAGTTCTTC